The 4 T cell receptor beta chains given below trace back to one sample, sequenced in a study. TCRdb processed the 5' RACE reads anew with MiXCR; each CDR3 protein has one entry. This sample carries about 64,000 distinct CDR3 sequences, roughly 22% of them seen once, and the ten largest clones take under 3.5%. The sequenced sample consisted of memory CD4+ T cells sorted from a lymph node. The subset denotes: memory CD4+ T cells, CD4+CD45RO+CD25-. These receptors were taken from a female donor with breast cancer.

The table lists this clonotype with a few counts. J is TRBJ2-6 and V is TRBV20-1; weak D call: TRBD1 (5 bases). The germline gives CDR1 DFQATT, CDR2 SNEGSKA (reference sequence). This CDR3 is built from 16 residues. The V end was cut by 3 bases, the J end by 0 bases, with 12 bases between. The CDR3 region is CSASTGWLSGANVLTF. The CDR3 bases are TGCAGTGCTAGTACAGGTTGGCTCTCTGGGGCCAACGTCCTGACTTTC.

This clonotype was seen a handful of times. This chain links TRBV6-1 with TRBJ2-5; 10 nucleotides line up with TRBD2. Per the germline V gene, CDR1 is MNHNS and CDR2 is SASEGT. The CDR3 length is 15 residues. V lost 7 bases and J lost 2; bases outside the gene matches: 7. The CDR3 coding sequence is TGTGCCAGCACTGGCTGGACTAGCGGTCAAGAGACCCAGTACTTC. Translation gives CASTGWTSGQETQYF.

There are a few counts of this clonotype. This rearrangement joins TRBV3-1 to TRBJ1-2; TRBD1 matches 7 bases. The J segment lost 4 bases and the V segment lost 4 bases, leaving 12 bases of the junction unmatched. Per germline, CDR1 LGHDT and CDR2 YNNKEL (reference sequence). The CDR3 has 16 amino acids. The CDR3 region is CASSRRDSYEIYGYTF. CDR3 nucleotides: TGTGCCAGCAGCCGCCGGGACAGCTATGAAATCTATGGCTACACCTTC.

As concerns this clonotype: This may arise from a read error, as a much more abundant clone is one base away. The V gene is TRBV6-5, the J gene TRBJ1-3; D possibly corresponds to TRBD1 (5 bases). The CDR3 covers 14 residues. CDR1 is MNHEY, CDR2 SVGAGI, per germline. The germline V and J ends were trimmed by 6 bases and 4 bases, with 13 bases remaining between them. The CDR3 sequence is CASRERGRGNTIYF. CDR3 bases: TGTGCCAGCAGAGAACGGGGCCGAGGAAACACCATATATTTT.